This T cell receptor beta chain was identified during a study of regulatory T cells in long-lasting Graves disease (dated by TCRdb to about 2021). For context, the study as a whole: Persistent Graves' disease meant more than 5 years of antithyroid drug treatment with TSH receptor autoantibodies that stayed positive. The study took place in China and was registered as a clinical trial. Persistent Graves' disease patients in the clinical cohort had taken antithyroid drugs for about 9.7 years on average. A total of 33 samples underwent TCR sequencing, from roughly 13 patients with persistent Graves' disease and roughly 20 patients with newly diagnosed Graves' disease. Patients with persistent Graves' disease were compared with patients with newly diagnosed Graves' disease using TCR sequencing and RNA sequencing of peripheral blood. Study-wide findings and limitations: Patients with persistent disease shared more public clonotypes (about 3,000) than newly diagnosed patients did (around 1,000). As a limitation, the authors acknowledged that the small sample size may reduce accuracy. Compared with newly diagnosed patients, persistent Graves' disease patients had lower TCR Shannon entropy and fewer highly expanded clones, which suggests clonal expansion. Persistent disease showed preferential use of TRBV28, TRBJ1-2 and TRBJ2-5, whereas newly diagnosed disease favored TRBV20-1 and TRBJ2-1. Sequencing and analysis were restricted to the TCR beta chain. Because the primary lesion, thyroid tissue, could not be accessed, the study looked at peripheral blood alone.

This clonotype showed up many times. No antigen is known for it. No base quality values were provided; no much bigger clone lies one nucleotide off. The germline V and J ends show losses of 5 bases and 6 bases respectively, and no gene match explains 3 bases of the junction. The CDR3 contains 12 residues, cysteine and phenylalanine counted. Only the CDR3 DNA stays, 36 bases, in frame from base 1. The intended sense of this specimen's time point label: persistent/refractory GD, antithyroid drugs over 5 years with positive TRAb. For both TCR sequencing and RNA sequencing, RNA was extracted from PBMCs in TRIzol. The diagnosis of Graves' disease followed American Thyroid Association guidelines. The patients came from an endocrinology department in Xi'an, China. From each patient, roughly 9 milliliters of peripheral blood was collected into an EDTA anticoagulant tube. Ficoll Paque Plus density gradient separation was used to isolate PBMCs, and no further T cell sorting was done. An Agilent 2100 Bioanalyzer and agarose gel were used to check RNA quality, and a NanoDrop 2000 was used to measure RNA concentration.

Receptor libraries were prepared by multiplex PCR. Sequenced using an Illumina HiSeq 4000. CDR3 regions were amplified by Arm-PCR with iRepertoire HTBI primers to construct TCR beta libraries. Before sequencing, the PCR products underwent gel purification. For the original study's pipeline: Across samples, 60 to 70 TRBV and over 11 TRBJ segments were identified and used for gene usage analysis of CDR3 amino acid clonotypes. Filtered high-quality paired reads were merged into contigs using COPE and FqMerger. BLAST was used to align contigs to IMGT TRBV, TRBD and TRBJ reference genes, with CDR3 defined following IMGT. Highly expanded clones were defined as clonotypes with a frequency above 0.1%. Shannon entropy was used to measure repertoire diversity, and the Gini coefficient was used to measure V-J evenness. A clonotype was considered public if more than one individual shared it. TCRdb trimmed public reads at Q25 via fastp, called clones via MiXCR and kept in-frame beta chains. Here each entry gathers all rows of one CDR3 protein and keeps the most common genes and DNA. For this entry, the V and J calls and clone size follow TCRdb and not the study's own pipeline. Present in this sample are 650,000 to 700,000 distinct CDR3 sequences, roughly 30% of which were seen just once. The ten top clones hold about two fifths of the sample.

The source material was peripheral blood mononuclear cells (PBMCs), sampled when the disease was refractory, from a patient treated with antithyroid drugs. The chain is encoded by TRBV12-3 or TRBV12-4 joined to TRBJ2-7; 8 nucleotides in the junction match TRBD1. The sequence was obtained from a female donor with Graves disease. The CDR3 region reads CASSGQGSEQYF. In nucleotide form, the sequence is TGTGCCAGCAGTGGACAGGGAAGCGAGCAGTACTTC.